The source of this TCR beta chain is a study of cytomegalovirus exposure and HLA in healthy donors. Germline CDR1 and CDR2: MGHDK and SYGVNS. This CDR3 is built from 15 residues. Trimming stripped 4 bases from V and 3 bases from J, with 12 bases between. Points from the study as a whole: DRB1 had the most TCR associations and HLA-C the fewest, a later analysis found, with rates varying by HLA locus. Published work reported that the classifier diagnosed cytomegalovirus status with high specificity and sensitivity. The likely origin of a cluster of highly shared sequence variants was a sequencing artifact.

Remarks on this clone: Its target is not known.

PCR employed 60 Vbeta and 13 Jbeta primers. Method: immunoSEQ multiplex PCR; TCRdb's copy keeps in-frame clones and lacks some. This table holds roughly 190,000 clones, 75% to 80% found once. Input material: PBMCs. This TCR was sampled from a female donor in good health and CMV-seronegative. The genes are TRBV25-1 and TRBJ1-4; D is unresolved. Here the CDR3 DNA reads TGTGCCAGCAGTGGGGATGGGCGGGCTAATGAAAAACTGTTTTTT. Protein sequence: CASSGDGRANEKLFF.